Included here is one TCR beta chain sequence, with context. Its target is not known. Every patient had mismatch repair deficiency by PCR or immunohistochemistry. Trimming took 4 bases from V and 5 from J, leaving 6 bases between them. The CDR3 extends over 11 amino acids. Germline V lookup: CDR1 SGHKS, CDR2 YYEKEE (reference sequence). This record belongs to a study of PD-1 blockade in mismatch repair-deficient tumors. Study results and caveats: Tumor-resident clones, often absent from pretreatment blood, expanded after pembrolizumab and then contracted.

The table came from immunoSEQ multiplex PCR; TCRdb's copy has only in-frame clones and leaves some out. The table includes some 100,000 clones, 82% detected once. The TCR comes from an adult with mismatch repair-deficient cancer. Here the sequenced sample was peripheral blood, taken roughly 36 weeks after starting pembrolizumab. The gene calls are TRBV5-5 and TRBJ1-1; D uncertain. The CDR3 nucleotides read TGTGCCAGCAGCGCCAAAACTGAAGCTTTCTTT. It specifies CASSAKTEAFF.